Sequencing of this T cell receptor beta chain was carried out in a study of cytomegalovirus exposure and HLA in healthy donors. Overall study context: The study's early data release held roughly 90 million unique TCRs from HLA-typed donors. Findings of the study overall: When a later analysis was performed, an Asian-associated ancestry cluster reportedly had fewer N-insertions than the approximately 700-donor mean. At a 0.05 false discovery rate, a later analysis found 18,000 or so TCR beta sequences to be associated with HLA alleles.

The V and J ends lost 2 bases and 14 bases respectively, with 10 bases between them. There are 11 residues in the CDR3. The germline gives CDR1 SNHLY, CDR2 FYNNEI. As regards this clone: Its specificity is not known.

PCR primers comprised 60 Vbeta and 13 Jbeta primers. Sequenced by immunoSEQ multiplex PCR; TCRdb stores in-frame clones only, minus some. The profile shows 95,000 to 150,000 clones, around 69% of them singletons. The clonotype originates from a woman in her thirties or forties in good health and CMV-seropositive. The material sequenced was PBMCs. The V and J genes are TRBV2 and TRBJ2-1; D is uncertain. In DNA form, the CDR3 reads TGTGCCAGCAGTGAACTTTTAGAGGAGTTCTTC. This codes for CASSELLEEFF.